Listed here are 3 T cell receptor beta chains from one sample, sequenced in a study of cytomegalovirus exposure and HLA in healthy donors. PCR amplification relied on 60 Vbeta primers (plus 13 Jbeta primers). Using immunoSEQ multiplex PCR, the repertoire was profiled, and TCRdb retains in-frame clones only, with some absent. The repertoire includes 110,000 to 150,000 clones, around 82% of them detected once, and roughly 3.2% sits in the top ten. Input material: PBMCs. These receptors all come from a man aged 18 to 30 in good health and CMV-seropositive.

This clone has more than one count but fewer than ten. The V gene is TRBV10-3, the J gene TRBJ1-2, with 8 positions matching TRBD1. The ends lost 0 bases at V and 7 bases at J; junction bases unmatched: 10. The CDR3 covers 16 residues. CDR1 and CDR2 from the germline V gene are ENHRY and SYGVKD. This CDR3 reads CAISESARTGRRGYTF. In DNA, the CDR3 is TGTGCCATCAGTGAGTCTGCCCGGACAGGGCGGCGTGGCTACACCTTC.

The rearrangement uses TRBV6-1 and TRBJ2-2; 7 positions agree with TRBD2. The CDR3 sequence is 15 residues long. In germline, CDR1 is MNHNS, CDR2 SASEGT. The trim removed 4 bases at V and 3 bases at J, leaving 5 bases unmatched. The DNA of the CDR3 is TGTGCCAGCAGTGTGACGGGAGGCGACACCGGGGAGCTGTTTTTT. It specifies CASSVTGGDTGELFF.

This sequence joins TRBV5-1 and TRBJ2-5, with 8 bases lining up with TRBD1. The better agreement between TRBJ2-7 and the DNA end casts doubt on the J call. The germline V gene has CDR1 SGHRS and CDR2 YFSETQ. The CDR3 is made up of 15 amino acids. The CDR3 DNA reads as TGCGCCAGCAGCTTGGCCGGACAGGGACCTTACGAGCAGTACTTC. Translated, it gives CASSLAGQGPYEQYF.